This paragraph covers one TCR beta chain sequence. Memory CD4+ cells were the fraction left after CD45RA+ naive selection. Libraries were prepared by immunoSEQ multiplex PCR; TCRdb keeps only in-frame clonotypes and omits some of them. The sample lists 2.3 million or so clones, approximately 93% occurring once. This sample is part of a study of shared clonotypes between healthy human individuals. Study as a whole: The composition of the donors was a couple of women and three men aged 18 to 49.

CDR3 length equals 20 residues. The ends lost 4 bases at V and 1 base at J; junction bases unmatched: 13. Germline values: CDR1 MGHRA, CDR2 YSYEKL. J is TRBJ2-3 and V is TRBV4-1; 14 bases map to TRBD2. The clonotype originates from a man aged 18 to 30 in good health. Some clones in this sample may be carry-over from other donors' samples. The sequencing sample was made of naive CD4+ T cells from PBMCs. This sample's subset: CD45RA+ positively selected. This chain's CDR3 is CASSPRDGTSGRVGTDTQYF. The CDR3 DNA reads as TGCGCCAGCAGCCCAAGAGATGGGACTAGCGGGAGAGTGGGCACAGATACGCAGTATTTT.